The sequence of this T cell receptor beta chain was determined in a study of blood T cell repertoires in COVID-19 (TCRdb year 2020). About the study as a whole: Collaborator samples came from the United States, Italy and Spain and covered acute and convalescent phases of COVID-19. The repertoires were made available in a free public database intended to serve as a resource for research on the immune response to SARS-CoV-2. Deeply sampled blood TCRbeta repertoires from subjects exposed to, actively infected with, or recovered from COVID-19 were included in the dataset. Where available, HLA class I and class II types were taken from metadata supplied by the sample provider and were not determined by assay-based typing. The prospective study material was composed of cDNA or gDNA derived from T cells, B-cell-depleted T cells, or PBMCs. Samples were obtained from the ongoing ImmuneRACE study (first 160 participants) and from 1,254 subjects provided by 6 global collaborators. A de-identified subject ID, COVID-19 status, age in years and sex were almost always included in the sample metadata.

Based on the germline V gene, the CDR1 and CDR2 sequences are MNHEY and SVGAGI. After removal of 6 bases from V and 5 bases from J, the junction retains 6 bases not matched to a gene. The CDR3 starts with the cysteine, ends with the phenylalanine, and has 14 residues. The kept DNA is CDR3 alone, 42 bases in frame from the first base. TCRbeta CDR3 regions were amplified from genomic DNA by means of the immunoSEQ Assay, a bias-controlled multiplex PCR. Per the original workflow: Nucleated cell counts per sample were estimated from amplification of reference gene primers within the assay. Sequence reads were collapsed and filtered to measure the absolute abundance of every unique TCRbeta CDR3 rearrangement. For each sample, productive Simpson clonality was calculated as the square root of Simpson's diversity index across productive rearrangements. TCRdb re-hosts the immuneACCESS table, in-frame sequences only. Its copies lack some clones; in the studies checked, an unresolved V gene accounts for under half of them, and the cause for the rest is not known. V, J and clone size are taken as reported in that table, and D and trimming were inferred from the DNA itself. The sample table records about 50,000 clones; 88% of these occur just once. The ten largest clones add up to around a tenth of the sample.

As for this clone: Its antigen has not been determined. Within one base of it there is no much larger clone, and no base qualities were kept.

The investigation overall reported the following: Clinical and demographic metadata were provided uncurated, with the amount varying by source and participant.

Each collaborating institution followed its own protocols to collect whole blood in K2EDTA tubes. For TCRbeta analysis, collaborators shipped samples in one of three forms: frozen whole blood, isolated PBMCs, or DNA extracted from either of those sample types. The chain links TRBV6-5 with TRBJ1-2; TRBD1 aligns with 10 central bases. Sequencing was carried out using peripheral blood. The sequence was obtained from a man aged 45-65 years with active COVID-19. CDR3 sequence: CASSPGQGTYGYTF. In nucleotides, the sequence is TGTGCCAGCAGCCCGGGACAGGGGACTTATGGCTACACCTTC.